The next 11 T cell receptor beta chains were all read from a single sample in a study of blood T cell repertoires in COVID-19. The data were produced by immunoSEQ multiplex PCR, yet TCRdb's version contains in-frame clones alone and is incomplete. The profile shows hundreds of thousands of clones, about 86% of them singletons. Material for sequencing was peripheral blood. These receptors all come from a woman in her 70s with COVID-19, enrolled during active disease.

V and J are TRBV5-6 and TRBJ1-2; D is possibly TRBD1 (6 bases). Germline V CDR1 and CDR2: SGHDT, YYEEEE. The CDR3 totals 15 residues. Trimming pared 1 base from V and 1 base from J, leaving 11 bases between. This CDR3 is CASSLWPGDNYGYTF. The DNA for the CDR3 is TGTGCCAGCAGCTTGTGGCCAGGGGATAACTATGGCTACACCTTC.

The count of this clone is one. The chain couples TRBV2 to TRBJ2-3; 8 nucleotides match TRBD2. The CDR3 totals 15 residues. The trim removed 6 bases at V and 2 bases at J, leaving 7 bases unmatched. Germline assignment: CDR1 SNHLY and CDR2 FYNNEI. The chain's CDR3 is CASRELAGYTDTQYF. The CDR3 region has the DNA TGTGCCAGCAGGGAGTTAGCGGGGTACACAGATACGCAGTATTTT.

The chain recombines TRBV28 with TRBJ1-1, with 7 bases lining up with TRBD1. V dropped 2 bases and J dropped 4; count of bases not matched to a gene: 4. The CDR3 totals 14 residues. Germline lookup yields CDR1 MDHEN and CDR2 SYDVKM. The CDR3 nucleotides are TGTGCCAGCAGTTTAAGGGGGCAGGGCACTGAAGCTTTCTTT. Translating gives CASSLRGQGTEAFF.

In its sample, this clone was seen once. The CDR3 sequence is CASGRRGETQYF. The CDR3 nucleotides read TGTGCCAGCGGACGGAGAGGGGAGACCCAGTACTTC. The chain carries TRBV25-1 and TRBJ2-5; TRBD2 might be the D (5 bases). The CDR3 covers 12 residues. Germline CDR1 MGHDK, CDR2 SYGVNS. V was pared by 8 bases and J by 5 bases, with 12 bases between. The full variable domain, rest sourced from reference TRBV25-1 and TRBJ2-5, is EADIYQTPRYLVIGTGKKITLECSQTMGHDKMYWYQQDPGMELHLIHYSYGVNSTEKGDLSSESTVSRIRTEHFPLTLESARPSHTSQYLCASGRRGETQYFGPGTRLLVL.

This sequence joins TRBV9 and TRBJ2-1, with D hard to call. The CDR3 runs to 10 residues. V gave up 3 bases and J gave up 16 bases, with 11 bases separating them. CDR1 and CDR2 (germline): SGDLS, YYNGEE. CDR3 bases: TGTGCCAGCAGCGGAAACTCCGTCTTCTTC. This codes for CASSGNSVFF.

CDR3 nucleotides: TGCACCAGCAACCTGGCGGGGGGAATGTACGAGCAGTACTTC. It yields the protein CTSNLAGGMYEQYF. The rearrangement uses TRBV1 and TRBJ2-7; TRBD2 is the table's D call, not checked against the DNA. TRBV1 is a pseudogene segment. The CDR3 loop spans 14 amino acids.

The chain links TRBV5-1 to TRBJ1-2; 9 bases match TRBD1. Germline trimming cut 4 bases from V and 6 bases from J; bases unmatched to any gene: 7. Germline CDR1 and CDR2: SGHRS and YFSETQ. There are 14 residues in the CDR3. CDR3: CASSQGQGQNGYTF. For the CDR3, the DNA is TGCGCCAGCAGCCAAGGACAGGGGCAAAATGGCTACACCTTC.

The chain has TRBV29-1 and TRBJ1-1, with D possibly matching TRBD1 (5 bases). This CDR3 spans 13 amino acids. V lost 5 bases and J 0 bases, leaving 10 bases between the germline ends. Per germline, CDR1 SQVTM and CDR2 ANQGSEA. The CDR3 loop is CSVRGYLNTEAFF. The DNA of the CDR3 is TGCAGCGTTCGGGGGTATTTGAACACTGAAGCTTTCTTT.

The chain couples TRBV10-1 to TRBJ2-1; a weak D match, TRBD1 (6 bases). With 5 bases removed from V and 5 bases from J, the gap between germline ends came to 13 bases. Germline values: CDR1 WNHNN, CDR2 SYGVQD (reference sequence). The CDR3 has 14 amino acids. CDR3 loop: CASSKGRGNNEQFF. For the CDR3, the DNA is TGCGCCAGCAGTAAGGGCAGGGGAAACAATGAGCAGTTCTTC.

This CDR3 reads CASSRLAVAGNTIYF. CDR3 coding DNA: TGTGCCAGCAGCCGATTGGCAGTGGCTGGAAACACCATATATTTT. This chain links TRBV3-1 (or the pseudogene TRBV3-2) with TRBJ1-3, with D unclear. The V end was cut by 4 bases, the J end by 2 bases, with 12 bases between. This CDR3 is 15 amino acids long. The V gene's germline CDR1 is LGHDT and CDR2 YNNKEL (reference sequence).

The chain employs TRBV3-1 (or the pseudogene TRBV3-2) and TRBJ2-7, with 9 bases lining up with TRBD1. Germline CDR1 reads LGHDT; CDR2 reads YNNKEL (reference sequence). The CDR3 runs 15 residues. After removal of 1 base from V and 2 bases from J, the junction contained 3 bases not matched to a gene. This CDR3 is CASSQGGQGPYEQYF. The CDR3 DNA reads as TGTGCCAGCAGCCAAGGGGGACAGGGCCCCTACGAGCAGTACTTC.